The subject of this entry is one T cell receptor (beta chain). The antigen remains undetermined. The length of the CDR3 is 15 residues. Trimming cost V 7 bases and J 5 bases; bases outside gene matches: 10. Germline V gene lookup returns CDR1 SGHRS and CDR2 YFSETQ. With 60 Vbeta and 13 Jbeta primers, the PCR was carried out. Repertoires were generated with immunoSEQ multiplex PCR, while TCRdb's copy carries only in-frame clones and drops some. The top ten hold around 6% of the sample, which has about 200,000 clones, roughly four fifths seen once. The sample originates from a study of cytomegalovirus exposure and HLA in healthy donors. Findings and limits, study-wide: TCR beta sequences reportedly predicted most subjects' HLA-A and HLA-B alleles accurately. When analyzed later, a missense DCLRE1C variant was found to be linked to TCR beta V- and J-gene trimming.

This sequence originates from a woman between 45 and 60 years old in good health and CMV-seropositive. The specimen sequenced was PBMCs. V and J are TRBV5-1 and TRBJ2-1; 9 nucleotides match TRBD2. The CDR3 coding sequence is TGCGCCAGCGGCTATAGCGGGAGACCCAACAATGAGCAGTTCTTC. Translated: CASGYSGRPNNEQFF. Supplemented by reference TRBV5-1 and TRBJ2-1, the full variable domain reads KAGVTQTPRYLIKTRGQQVTLSCSPISGHRSVSWYQQTPGQGLQFLFEYFSETQRNKGNFPGRFSGRQFSNSRSEMNVSTLELGDSALYLCASGYSGRPNNEQFFGPGTRLTVL.